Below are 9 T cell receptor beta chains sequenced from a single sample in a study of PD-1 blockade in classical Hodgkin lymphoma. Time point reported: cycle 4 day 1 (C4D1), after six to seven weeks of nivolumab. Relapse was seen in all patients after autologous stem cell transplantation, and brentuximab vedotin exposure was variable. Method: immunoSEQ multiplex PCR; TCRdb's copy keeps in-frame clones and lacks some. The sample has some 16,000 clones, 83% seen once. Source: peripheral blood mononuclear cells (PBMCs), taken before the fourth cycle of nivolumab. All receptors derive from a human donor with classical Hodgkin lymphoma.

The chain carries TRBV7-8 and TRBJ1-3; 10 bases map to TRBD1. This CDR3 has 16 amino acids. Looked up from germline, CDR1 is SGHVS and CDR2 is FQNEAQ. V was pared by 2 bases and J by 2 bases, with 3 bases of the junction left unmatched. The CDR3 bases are TGTGCCAGCAGCTTAACCGGGACAGGGGCTGGAAACACCATATATTTT. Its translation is CASSLTGTGAGNTIYF. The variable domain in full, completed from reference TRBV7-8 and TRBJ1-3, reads GAGVSQSPRYKVAKRGQDVALRCDPISGHVSLFWYQQALGQGPEFLTYFQNEAQLDKSGLPSDRFFAERPEGSVSTLKIQRTQQEDSAVYLCASSLTGTGAGNTIYFGEGSWLTVV.

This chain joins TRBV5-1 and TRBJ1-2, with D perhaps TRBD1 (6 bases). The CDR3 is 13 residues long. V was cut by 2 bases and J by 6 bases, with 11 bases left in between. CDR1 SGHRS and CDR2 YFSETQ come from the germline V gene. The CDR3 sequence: CASSFAGVDGYTF. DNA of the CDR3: TGCGCCAGCAGCTTTGCAGGGGTGGATGGCTACACCTTC.

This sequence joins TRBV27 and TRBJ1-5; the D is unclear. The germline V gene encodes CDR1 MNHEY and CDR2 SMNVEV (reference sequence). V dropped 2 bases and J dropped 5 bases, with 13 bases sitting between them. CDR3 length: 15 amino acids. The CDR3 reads CASSLVAALDQPQHF. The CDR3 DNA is TGTGCCAGCAGTTTAGTCGCGGCGTTGGATCAGCCCCAGCATTTT.

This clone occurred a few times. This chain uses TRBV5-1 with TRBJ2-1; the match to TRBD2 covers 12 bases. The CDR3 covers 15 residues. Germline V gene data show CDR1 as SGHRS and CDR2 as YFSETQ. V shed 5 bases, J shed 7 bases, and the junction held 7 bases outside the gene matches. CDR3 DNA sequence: TGCGCCAGCAGAGCTAGCGGGGGGGCACGGAATGAGCAGTTCTTC. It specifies CASRASGGARNEQFF. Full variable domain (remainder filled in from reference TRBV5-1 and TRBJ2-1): KAGVTQTPRYLIKTRGQQVTLSCSPISGHRSVSWYQQTPGQGLQFLFEYFSETQRNKGNFPGRFSGRQFSNSRSEMNVSTLELGDSALYLCASRASGGARNEQFFGPGTRLTVL.

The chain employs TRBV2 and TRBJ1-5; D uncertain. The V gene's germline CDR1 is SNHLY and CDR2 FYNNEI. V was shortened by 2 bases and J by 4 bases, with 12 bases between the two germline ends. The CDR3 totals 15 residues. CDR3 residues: CASSERSVGNQPQHF. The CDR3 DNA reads TGTGCCAGCAGTGAACGGTCTGTGGGGAATCAGCCCCAGCATTTT.

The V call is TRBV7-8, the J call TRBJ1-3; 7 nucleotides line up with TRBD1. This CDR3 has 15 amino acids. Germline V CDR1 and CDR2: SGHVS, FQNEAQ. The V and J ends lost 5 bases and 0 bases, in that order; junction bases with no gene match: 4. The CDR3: CASSLRDSSGNTIYF. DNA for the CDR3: TGTGCCAGCAGCCTACGGGACAGCTCTGGAAACACCATATATTTT.

The CDR3 bases are TGTGCCAGCGAGACAGGGAGTGGGGCCAACGTCCTGACTTTC. It is translated as CASETGSGANVLTF. The chain joins TRBV5-5 to TRBJ2-6, with 7 positions matching TRBD1. The CDR3 covers 14 residues. Germline V CDR1 and CDR2: SGHKS, YYEKEE (reference sequence). After removal of 7 bases from V and 3 bases from J, the junction contained 4 bases not matched to a gene.

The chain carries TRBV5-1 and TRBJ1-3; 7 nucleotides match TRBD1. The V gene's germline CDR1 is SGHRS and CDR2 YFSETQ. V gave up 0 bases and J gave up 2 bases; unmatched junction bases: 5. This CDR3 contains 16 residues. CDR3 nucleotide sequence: TGCGCCAGCAGCTTGGGACAGGGTATGGCTGGAAACACCATATATTTT. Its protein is CASSLGQGMAGNTIYF.

The DNA of the CDR3 is TGTGCCAGCAGTTATAGGCAGTCCTACGAGCAGTACTTC. Its protein is CASSYRQSYEQYF. The chain combines TRBV6-6 with TRBJ2-7; D remains unclear. Trimming shortened V by 3 bases and J by 1 base, and 7 bases separated the two germline ends. Germline lookup yields CDR1 MNHNY and CDR2 SVGAGI (reference sequence). CDR3 size: 13 residues.